This T cell receptor beta chain appears in the sequencing data of a study of vaccination effects on CD4 cells after COVID-19. About this clone: Its antigen is as yet unknown.

The V gene lost 4 bases and the J gene lost 1 base, with 16 bases spanning the gap. CDR1 is SGHAT and CDR2 is FQNNGV in the germline V gene. The CDR3 is made up of 16 amino acids. Findings and caveats of the study: Clones from infection and from vaccination both contracted markedly late after vaccination.

Antigen-specific CD4+ T cells were expanded (with viral peptide pools) by the ViraFEST assay ahead of sequencing. Culture lasted 10 days before CD4+ T cell isolation. Clones were sequenced by immunoSEQ multiplex PCR, and TCRdb holds only the in-frame ones, with some missing. This table has tens of thousands of clones, around 70% appearing once. The chain uses TRBV11-2 and TRBJ1-2; D is possibly TRBD1 (5 bases). This material consisted of CD4+ T cells from PBMCs cultured with HCoV-229E spike peptides, taken before COVID-19 vaccination. The source is a human donor who received a COVID-19 vaccine. CDR3 bases: TGTGCCAGCAGCTCGCTTTCAGGGAGCGGTAACTATGGCTACACCTTC. It encodes CASSSLSGSGNYGYTF.